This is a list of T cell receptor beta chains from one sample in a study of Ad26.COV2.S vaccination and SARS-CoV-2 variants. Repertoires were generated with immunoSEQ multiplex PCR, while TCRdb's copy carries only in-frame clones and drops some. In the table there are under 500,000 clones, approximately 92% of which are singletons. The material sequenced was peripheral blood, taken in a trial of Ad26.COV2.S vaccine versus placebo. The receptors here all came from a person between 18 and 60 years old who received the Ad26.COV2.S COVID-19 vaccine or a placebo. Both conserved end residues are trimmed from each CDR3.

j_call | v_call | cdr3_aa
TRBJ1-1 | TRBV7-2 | ASSAIRAGGTEAF
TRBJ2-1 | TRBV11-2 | ASSLALGLAGERGNEQF
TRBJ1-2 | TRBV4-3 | ASSHEQGFDYGYT
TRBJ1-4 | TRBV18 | ASARGTGGNEKLF
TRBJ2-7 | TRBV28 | ASSPPAPVYEQY
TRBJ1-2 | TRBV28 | ASSGGVNYGYT
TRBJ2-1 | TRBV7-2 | ASSWTGGNEQF
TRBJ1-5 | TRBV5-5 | ASSPNVDRGAGQPQH
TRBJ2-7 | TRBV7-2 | ASAPLGEGYHEQY
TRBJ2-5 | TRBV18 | ASSTIHRGYGGETQY
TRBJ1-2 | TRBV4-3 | ASSQGTGLRRDYGYT
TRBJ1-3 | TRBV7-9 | ASSLASRDRVHGNTIY
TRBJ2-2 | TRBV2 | AGAGTSGGFNTGELF
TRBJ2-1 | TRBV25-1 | ASSTRDRQYNEQF
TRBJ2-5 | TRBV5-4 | ASSLAPSGETQY
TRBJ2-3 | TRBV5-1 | ASSPRAGSVTDTQY
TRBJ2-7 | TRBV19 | ASSAQGGYEQY
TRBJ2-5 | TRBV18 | ASSPQGVVETQY
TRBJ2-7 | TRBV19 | ASSRGQGVEQY
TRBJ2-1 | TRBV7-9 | ASSLERRGYNEQF
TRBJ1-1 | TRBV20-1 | SASSGTGAYTEAF
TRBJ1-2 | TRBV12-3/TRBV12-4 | ASRGQGHYGYT
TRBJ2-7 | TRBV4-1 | ASSPAGGVGAYEQY
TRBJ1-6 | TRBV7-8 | ASSLRGINSPLH
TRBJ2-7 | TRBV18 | ASVGSGGSYEQY
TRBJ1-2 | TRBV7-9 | ASSLAFWDSQTKNGYT
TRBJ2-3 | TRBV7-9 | ASSLDGGPGDTQY
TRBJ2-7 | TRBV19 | ASSIPRHEQY